The clone carrying this T cell receptor (beta chain) was counted at least ten times. This record belongs to a study of patients and donors after allogeneic stem cell transplantation. TCRdb re-derived calls from the RT-PCR reads in MiXCR, one entry per CDR3 protein. In the table there are about 87,000 distinct CDR3 sequences, less than 5% of which are singletons. Trimming cost V 1 base and J 3 bases, with 12 bases left between them. This CDR3 contains 15 residues. From germline, CDR1 is MGHRA and CDR2 YSYEKL. This chain connects TRBV4-1 to TRBJ2-5; D remains unclear. The receptor's source is a human donor who was either an allogeneic HSCT recipient or a stem cell or donor lymphocyte infusion donor (not recorded which). It is not recorded whose cells these are; they may come from a transplant donor. The specimen was blood, either unsorted or a sorted T cell fraction (not recorded which). CDR3 sequence reads: CASSQAGFIEETQYF. The CDR3 coding sequence is TGCGCCAGCAGCCAAGCGGGTTTCATAGAAGAGACCCAGTACTTC.